These 3 T cell receptor beta chains share one sample of origin, sequenced in a study of blood T cell repertoires in COVID-19. The method was immunoSEQ multiplex PCR; TCRdb's version includes in-frame clones alone and lacks a portion of them. The table has roughly 190,000 clones, around 87% seen once; the top ten hold around 2.1%. The specimen was PBMCs or T cells enriched from blood (not recorded which). These TCRs come from a woman aged 25 to 45 who had recovered from COVID-19.

Only a few counts were recorded for this clone. J is TRBJ1-1 and V is TRBV19; D remains ambiguous. The CDR3 is 13 amino acids. The V gene's germline CDR1 is LNHDA and CDR2 SQIVND (reference sequence). V gave up 3 bases and J gave up 2 bases, with 7 bases separating them. CDR3 residues: CASSIGRNTEAFF. The CDR3 region has the DNA TGTGCCAGTAGTATTGGCAGAAACACTGAAGCTTTCTTT.

The gene calls are TRBV19 and TRBJ1-6; D possibly corresponds to TRBD1 (6 bases). Germline V lookup: CDR1 LNHDA, CDR2 SQIVND (reference sequence). The CDR3 has 14 residues. Trimming removed 3 bases from V and 4 bases from J, with 7 bases in between. CDR3 nucleotides: TGTGCCAGTAGTATCGGACAGTATAATTCACCCCTCCACTTT. Its translation is CASSIGQYNSPLHF.

The chain couples TRBV5-1 to TRBJ2-1; TRBD2 aligns across 8 bases. The V gene end was trimmed by 1 base and the J gene end by 8 bases; junction bases not matched to a gene: 8. The CDR3 loop spans 15 amino acids. The germline V gene has CDR1 SGHRS and CDR2 YFSETQ. CDR3 DNA: TGCGCCAGCAGCTTGTATCCGGGGGGGCCTGATGAGCAGTTCTTC. Residues: CASSLYPGGPDEQFF. Combining the CDR3 with reference TRBV5-1 and TRBJ2-1 gives the whole variable domain KAGVTQTPRYLIKTRGQQVTLSCSPISGHRSVSWYQQTPGQGLQFLFEYFSETQRNKGNFPGRFSGRQFSNSRSEMNVSTLELGDSALYLCASSLYPGGPDEQFFGPGTRLTVL.